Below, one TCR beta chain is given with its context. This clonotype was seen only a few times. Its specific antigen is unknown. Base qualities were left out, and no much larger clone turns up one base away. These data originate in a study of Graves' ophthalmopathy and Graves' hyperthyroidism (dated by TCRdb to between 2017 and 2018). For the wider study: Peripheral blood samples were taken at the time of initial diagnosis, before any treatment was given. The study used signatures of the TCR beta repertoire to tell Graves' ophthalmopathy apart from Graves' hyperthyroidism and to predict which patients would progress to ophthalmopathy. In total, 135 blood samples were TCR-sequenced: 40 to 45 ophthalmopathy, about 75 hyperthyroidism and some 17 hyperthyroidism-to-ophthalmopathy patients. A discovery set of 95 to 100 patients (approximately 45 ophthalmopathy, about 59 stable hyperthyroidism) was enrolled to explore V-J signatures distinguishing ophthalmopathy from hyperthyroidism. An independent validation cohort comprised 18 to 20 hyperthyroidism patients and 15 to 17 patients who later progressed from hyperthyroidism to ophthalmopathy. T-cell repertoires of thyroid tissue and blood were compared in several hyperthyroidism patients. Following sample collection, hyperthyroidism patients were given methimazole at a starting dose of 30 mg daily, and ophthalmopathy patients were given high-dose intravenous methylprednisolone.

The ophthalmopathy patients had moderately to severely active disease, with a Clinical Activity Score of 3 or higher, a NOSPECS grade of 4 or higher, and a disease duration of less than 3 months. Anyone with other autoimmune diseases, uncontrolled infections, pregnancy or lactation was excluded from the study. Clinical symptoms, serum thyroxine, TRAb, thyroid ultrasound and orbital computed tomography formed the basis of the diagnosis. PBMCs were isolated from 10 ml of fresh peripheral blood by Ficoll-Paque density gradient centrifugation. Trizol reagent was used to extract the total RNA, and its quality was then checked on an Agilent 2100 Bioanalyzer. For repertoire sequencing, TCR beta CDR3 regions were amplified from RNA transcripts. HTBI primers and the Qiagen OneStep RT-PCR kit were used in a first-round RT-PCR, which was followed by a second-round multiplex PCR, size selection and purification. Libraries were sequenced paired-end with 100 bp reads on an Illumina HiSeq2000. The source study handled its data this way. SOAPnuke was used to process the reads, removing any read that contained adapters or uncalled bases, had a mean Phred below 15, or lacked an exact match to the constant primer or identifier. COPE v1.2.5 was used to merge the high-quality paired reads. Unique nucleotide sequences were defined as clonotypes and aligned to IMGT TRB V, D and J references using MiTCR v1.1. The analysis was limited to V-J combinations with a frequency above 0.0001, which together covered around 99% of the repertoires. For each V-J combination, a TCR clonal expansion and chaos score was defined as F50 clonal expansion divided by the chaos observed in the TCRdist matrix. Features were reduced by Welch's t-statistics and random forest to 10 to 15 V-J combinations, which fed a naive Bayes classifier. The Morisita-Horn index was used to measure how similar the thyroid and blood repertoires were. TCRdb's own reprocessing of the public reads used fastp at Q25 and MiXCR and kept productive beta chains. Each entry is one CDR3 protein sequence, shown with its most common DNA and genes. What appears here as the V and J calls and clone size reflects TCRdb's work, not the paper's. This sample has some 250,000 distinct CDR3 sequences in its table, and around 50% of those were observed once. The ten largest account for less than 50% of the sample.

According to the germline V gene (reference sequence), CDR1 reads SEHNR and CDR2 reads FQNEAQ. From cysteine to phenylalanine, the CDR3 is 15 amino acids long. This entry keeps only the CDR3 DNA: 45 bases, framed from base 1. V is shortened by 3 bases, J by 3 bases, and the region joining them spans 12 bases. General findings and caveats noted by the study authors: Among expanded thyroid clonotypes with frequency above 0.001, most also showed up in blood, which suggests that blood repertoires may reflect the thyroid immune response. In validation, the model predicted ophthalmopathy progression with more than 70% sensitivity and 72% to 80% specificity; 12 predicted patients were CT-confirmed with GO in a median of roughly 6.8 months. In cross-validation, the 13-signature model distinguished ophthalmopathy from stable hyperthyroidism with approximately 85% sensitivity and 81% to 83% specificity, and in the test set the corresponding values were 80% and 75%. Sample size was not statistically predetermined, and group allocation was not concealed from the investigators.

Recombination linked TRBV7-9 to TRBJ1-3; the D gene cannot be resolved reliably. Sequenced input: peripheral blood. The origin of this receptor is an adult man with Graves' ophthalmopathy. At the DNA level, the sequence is TGTGCCAGCAGCTTTCGCTCCAGGAGTGGAAACACCATATATTTT. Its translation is CASSFRSRSGNTIYF.